This TCR beta chain appears in the sequencing data of a study of cytomegalovirus exposure and HLA in healthy donors. For the study at large: Ancestry clustering placed more than 80% of over 300 genotyped donors in the Caucasian-associated cluster.

Study-level findings and limits: Later genetic work tied a missense DCLRE1C variant to beta-chain V and J trimming. Roughly uniform sequencing depth across donors was assumed, possibly incorrectly. Rare TCR sequences dominated, though some public TCRs recurred in many donors.

V shed 4 bases and J shed 0 bases, with 13 bases lying between them. This CDR3 contains 16 residues. Germline lookup yields CDR1 KGHSH and CDR2 LQKENI. On this clone: Its antigen remains unknown.

The PCR contained 60 Vbeta and 13 Jbeta primers. The assay was immunoSEQ multiplex PCR, and TCRdb's table has in-frame clones only and misses some. The sample lists 150,000 to 200,000 clones, about two thirds occurring once. The V call is TRBV18, the J call TRBJ1-5; D is perhaps TRBD1 (6 bases). Sequenced sample: PBMCs. The sequence was collected from a woman aged 18 to 35 in good health and CMV-seropositive. CDR3: CASSLGQKYSNQPQHF. Written as DNA, the CDR3 is TGTGCCAGCTCACTCGGACAGAAGTATAGCAATCAGCCCCAGCATTTT.